This T cell receptor (beta chain) appears in the sequencing data of a study of blood T cell repertoires in COVID-19. Study background: From T cells, B-cell-depleted T cells, or PBMCs came the material, which was cDNA or gDNA.

The study assigned cohorts using participant-reported clinical history. Only in-frame clones appear in the TCRdb table, and some are missing; sequencing was by immunoSEQ multiplex PCR. The sample includes about 270,000 clones, about 90% of them seen just once. V was clipped by 4 bases and J by 7 bases; unmatched bases: 8. The CDR3 runs 16 residues. Germline loops: CDR1 SGHTA, CDR2 FQGTGA. This chain joins TRBV7-3 and TRBJ2-2; TRBD2 matches at 11 bases. The source material was PBMCs or T cells enriched from blood (not recorded which). The TCR comes from a woman aged 25 to 45 with acute COVID-19. The CDR3 loop reads CASSSLGLAGYGELFF. The CDR3 bases are TGTGCCAGCAGCTCCCTAGGACTAGCGGGCTACGGGGAGCTGTTTTTT.